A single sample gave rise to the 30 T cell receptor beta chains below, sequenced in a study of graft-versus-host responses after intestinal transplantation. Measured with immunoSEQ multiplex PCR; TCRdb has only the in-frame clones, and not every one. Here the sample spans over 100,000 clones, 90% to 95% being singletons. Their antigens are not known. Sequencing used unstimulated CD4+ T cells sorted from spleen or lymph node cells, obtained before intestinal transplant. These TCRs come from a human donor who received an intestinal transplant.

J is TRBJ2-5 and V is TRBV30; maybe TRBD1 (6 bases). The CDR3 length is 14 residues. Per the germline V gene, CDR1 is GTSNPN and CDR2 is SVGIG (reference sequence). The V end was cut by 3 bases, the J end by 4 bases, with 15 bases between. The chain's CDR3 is CAWSQDRLGETQYF. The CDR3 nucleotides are TGTGCCTGGAGCCAAGACAGGCTTGGAGAGACCCAGTACTTC.

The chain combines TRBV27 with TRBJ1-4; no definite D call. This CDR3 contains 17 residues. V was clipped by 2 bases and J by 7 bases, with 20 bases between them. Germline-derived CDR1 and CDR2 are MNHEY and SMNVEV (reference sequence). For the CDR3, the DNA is TGTGCCAGCAGTTTAAGTATATCAGGCAGGAGACCTGAAAAACTGTTTTTT. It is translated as CASSLSISGRRPEKLFF. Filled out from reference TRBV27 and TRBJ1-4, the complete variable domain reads EAQVTQNPRYLITVTGKKLTVTCSQNMNHEYMSWYRQDPGLGLRQIYYSMNVEVTDKGDVPEGYKVSRKEKRNFPLILESPSPNQTSLYFCASSLSISGRRPEKLFFGSGTQLSVL.

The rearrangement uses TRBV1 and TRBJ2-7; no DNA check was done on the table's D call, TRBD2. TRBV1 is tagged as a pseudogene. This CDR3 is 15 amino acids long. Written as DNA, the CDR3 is TGCACCAGCAGCCAAGAACTAGCGGGGAACTACGAGCAGTACTTC. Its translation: CTSSQELAGNYEQYF.

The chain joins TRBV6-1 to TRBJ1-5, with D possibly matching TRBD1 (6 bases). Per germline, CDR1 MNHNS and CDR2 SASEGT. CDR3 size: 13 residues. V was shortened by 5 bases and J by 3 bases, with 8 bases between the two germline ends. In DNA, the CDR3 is TGTGCCAGCAGTTGGGGGGCCAATCAGCCCCAGCATTTT. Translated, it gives CASSWGANQPQHF.

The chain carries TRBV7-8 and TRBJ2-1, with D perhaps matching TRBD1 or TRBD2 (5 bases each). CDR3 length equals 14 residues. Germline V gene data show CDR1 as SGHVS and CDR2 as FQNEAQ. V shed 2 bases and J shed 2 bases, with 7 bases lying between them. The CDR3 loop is CASSLPGPYNEQFF. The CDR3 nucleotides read TGTGCCAGCAGCTTACCGGGGCCCTACAATGAGCAGTTCTTC.

CDR3 DNA: TGCGCCAGCAGCTTGGAGGGGGGGATTGCGAACACTGAAGCTTTCTTT. This encodes CASSLEGGIANTEAFF. The V and J genes are TRBV5-1 and TRBJ1-1; a weak D match, TRBD1 (6 bases). Germline CDR1 and CDR2: SGHRS and YFSETQ. The CDR3 consists of 16 residues. The V end lost 0 bases, the J end lost 1 base, and 13 bases lay between the germline ends.

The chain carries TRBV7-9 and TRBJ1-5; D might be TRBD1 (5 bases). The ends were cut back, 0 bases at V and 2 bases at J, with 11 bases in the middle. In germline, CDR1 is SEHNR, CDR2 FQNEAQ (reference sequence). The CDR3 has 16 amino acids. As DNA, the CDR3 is TGTGCCAGCAGCTTAGCCTGGGGGAAGGGCAATCAGCCCCAGCATTTT. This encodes CASSLAWGKGNQPQHF.

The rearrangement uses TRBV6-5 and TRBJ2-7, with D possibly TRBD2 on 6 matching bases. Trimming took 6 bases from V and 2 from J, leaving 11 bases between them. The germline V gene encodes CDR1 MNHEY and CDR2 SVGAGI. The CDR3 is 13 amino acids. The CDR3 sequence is CASRIGGTYEQYF. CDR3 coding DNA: TGTGCCAGCAGGATTGGAGGGACCTACGAGCAGTACTTC.

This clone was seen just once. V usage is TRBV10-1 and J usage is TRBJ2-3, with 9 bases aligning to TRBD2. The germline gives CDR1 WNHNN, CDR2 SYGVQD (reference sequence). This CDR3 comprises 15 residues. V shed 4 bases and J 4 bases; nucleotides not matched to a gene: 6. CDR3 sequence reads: CASSGAGGPADTQYF. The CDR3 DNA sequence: TGCGCCAGCAGTGGGGCGGGAGGGCCGGCAGATACGCAGTATTTT.

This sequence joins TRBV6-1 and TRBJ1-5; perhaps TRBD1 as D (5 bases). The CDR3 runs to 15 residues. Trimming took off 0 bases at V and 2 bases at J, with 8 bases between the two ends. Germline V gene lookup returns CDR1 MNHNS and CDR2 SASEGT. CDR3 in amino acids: CASSEAPQGNQPQHF. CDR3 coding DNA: TGTGCCAGCAGTGAAGCTCCACAGGGCAATCAGCCCCAGCATTTT.

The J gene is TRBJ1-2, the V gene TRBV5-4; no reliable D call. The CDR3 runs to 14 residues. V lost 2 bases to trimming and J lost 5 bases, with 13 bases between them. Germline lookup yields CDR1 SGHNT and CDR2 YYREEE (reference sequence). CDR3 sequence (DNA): TGTGCCAGCAGCTTAGACCTTGCGGGGTATGGCTACACCTTC. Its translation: CASSLDLAGYGYTF.

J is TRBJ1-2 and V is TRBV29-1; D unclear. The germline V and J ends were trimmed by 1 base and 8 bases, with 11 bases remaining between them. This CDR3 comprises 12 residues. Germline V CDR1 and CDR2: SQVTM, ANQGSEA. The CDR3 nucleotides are TGCAGCGTTGAAGTTGGGCGGGTAGGCTACACCTTC. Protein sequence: CSVEVGRVGYTF.

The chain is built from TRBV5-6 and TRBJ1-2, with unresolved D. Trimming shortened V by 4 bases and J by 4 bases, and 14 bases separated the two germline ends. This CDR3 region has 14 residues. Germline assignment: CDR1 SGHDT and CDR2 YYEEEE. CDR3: CASSQAKGPYGYTF. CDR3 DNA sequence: TGTGCCAGCAGCCAGGCGAAGGGTCCCTATGGCTACACCTTC.

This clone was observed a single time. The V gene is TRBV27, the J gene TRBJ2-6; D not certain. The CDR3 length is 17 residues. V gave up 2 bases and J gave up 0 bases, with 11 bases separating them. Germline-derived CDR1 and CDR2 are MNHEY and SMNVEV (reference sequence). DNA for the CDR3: TGTGCCAGCAGTTTAAACCCCCAGAGCTCTGGGGCCAACGTCCTGACTTTC. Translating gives CASSLNPQSSGANVLTF.

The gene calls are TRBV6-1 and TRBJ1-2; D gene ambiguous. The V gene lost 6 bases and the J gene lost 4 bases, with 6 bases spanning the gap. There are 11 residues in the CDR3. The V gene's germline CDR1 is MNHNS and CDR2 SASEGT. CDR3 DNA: TGTGCCAGCAGGAACCTCTATGGCTACACCTTC. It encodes CASRNLYGYTF.

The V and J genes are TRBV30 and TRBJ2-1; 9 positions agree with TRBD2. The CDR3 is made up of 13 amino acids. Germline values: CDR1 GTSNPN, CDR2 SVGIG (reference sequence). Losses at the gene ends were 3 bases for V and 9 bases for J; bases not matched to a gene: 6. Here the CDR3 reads CAWSLAGVGEQFF. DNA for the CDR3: TGTGCCTGGAGCTTAGCGGGAGTGGGTGAGCAGTTCTTC.

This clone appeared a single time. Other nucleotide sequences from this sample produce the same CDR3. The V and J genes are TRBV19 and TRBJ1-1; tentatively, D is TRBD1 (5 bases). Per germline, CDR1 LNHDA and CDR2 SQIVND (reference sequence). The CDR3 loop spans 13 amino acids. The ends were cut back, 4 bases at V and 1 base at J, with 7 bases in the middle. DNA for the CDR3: TGTGCCAGTAGTAATGACAGGAACACTGAAGCTTTCTTT. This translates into CASSNDRNTEAFF.

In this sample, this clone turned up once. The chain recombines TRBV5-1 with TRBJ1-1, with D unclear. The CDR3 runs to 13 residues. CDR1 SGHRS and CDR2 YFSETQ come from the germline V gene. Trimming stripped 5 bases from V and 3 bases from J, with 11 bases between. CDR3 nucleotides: TGCGCCAGCAGAAAGGGAGCGGACACTGAAGCTTTCTTT. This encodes CASRKGADTEAFF.

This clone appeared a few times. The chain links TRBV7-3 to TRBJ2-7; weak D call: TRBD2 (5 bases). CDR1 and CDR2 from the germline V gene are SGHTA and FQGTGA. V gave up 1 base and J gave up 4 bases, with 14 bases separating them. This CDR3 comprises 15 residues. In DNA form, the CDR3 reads TGTGCCAGCAGCTTAAAGGGCGGGCCGAGGTACGAGCAGTACTTC. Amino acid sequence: CASSLKGGPRYEQYF.

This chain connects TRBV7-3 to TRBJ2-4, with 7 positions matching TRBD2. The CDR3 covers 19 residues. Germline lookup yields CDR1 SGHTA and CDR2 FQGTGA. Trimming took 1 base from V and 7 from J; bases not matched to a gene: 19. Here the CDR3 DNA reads TGTGCCAGCAGCTTAAACGGACCGATCCTGCGGGGAGGGACGAACATTCAGTACTTC. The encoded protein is CASSLNGPILRGGTNIQYF.

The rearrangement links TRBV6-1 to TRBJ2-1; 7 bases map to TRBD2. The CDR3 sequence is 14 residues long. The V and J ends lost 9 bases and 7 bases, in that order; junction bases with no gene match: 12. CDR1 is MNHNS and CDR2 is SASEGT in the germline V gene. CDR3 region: CASTTSGKRNEQFF. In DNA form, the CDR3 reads TGTGCCAGTACTACCAGCGGGAAGAGGAATGAGCAGTTCTTC.

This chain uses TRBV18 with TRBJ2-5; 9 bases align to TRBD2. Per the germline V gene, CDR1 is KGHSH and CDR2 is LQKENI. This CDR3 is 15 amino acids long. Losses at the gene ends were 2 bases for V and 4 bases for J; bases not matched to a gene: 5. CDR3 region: CASSPLAGVVETQYF. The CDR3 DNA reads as TGTGCCAGCTCACCATTAGCGGGAGTGGTAGAGACCCAGTACTTC.

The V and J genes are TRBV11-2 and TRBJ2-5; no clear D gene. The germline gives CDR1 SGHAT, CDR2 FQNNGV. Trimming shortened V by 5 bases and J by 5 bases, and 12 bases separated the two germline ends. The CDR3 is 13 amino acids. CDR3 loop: CASSPRTMETQYF. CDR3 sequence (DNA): TGTGCCAGCAGCCCTCGTACTATGGAGACCCAGTACTTC.

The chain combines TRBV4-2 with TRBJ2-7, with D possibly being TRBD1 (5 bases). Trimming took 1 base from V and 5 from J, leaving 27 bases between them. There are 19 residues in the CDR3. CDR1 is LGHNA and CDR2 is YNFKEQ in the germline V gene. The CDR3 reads CASSQVWLMDDSKQHEQYF. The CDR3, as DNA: TGTGCCAGCAGCCAAGTTTGGTTAATGGATGACAGCAAACAACACGAGCAGTACTTC.

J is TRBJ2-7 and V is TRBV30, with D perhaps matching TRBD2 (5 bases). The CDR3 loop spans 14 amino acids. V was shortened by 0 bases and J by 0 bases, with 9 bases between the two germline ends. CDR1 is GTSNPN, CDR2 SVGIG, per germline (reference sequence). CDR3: CAWSVGGLSYEQYF. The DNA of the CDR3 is TGTGCCTGGAGTGTGGGTGGACTCTCCTACGAGCAGTACTTC.

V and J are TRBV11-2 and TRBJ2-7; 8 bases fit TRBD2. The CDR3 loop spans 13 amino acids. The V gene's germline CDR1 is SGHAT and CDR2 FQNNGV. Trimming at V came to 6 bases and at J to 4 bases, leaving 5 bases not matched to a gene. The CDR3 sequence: CASRGLVGYEQYF. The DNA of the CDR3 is TGTGCCAGCAGGGGACTAGTAGGGTACGAGCAGTACTTC. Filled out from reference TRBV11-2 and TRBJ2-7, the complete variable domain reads EAGVAQSPRYKIIEKRQSVAFWCNPISGHATLYWYQQILGQGPKLLIQFQNNGVVDDSQLPKDRFSAERLKGVDSTLKIQPAKLEDSAVYLCASRGLVGYEQYFGPGTRLTVT.

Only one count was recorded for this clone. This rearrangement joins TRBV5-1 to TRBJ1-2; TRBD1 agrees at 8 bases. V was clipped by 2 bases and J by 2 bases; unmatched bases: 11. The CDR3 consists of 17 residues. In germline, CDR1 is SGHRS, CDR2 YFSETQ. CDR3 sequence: CASSLITGGGTNYGYTF. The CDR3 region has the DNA TGCGCCAGCAGCTTAATCACAGGGGGAGGCACCAACTATGGCTACACCTTC.

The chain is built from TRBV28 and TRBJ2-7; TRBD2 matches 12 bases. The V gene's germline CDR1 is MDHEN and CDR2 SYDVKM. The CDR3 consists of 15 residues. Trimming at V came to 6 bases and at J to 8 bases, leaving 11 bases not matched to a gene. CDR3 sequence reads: CASRTSGSTNSKQYF. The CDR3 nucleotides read TGTGCCAGCAGGACTAGCGGGAGTACTAACTCTAAGCAGTACTTC.

As DNA, the CDR3 is TGTGCCAGCAGCTTGTTTTCGGGGTACGAGCAGTACTTC. Its translation: CASSLFSGYEQYF. The V gene is TRBV5-6, the J gene TRBJ2-7; D possibly corresponds to TRBD2 (5 bases). This CDR3 spans 13 amino acids. Looked up from germline, CDR1 is SGHDT and CDR2 is YYEEEE. V dropped 1 base and J dropped 4 bases, with 9 bases sitting between them.

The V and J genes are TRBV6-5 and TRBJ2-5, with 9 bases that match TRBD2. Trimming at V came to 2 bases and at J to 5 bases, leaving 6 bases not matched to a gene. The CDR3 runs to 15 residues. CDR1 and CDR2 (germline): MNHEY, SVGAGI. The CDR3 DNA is TGTGCCAGCAGTTACCTTAGCGGGGGTAGTGAGACCCAGTACTTC. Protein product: CASSYLSGGSETQYF.